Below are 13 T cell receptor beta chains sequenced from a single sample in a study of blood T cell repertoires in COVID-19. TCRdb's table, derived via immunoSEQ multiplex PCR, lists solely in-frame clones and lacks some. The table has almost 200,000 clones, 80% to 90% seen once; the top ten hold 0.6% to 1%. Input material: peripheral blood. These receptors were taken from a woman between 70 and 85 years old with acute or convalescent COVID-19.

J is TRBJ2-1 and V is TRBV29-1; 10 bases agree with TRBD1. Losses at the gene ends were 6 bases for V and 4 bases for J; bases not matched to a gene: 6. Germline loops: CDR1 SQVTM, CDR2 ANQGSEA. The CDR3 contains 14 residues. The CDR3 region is CSVLDRGLYNEQFF. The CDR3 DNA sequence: TGCAGCGTCCTGGACAGGGGGTTGTACAATGAGCAGTTCTTC.

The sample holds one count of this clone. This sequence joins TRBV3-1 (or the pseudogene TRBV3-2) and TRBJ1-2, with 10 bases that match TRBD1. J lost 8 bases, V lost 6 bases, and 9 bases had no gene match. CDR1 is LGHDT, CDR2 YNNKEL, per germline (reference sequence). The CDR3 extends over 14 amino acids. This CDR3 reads CASRPDRGIGGYTF. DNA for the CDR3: TGTGCCAGCAGACCGGACAGGGGGATAGGAGGCTACACCTTC.

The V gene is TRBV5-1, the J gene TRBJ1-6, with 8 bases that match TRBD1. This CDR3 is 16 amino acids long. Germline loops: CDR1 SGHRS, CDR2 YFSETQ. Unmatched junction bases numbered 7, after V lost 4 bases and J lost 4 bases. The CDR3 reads CASSTGQGTYNSPLHF. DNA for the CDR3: TGCGCCAGCAGCACCGGACAGGGCACTTATAATTCACCCCTCCACTTT.

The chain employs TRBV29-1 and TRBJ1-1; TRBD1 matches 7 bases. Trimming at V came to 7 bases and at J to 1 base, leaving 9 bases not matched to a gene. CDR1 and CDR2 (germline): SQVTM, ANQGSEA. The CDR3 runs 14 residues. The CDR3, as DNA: TGCAGCGCAGCAGGGGGTGCCCGGAACACTGAAGCTTTCTTT. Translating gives CSAAGGARNTEAFF.

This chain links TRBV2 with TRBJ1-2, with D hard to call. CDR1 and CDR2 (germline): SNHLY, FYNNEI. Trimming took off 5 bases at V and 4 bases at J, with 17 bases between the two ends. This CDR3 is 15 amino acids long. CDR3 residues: CASSFLGVPIYGYTF. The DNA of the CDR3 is TGTGCCAGCAGTTTTCTAGGAGTCCCTATCTATGGCTACACCTTC.

Here the CDR3 reads CASRLETEQFF. The CDR3 DNA is TGTGCCAGCAGACTAGAAACTGAGCAGTTCTTC. V and J are TRBV2 and TRBJ2-1, with D possibly being TRBD2 (5 bases). Germline CDR1 and CDR2: SNHLY and FYNNEI. The CDR3 runs to 11 residues. V was pared by 6 bases and J by 9 bases, with 9 bases between.

CDR3 sequence reads: CASSPGGRVDEKLFF. In DNA, the CDR3 is TGTGCCAGCAGCCCAGGGGGGCGGGTTGATGAAAAACTGTTTTTT. This chain joins TRBV7-9 and TRBJ1-4, with 7 positions matching TRBD1. CDR1 is SEHNR and CDR2 is FQNEAQ in the germline V gene (reference sequence). The CDR3 has 15 residues. V shed 5 bases, J shed 6 bases, and the junction held 9 bases outside the gene matches.

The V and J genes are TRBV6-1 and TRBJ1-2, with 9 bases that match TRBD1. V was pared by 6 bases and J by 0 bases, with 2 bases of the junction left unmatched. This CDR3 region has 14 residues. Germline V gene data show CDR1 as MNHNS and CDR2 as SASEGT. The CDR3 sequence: CASSTGGPNYGYTF. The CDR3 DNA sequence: TGTGCCAGCAGCACAGGGGGCCCTAACTATGGCTACACCTTC.

The CDR3 coding sequence is TGTGCCAGCACACAGGGGATGGCAGATACGCAGTATTTT. It translates to CASTQGMADTQYF. V usage is TRBV6-5 and J usage is TRBJ2-3; 7 bases map to TRBD1. Germline CDR1 and CDR2: MNHEY and SVGAGI. CDR3 length: 13 residues. The V gene end was trimmed by 7 bases and the J gene end by 4 bases; junction bases not matched to a gene: 5.

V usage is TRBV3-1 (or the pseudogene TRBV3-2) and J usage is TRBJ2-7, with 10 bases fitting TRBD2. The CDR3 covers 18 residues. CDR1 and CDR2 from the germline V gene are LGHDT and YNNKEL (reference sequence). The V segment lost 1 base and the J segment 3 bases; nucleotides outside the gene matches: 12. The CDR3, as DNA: TGTGCCAGCAGCCAAGGAGCCCCCCCTAGCGGGAGTTACTACGAGCAGTACTTC. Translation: CASSQGAPPSGSYYEQYF.

CDR3 residues: CASSAGQGLSGNTIYF. The DNA of the CDR3 is TGTGCCAGCAGCGCCGGACAGGGCCTCTCTGGAAACACCATATATTTT. The chain uses TRBV7-2 and TRBJ1-3; 8 nucleotides align to TRBD1. In germline, CDR1 is SGHTA, CDR2 FQGNSA. This CDR3 has 16 residues. The junction had 6 bases not matched to a gene; V was cut back by 5 bases and J by 0 bases.

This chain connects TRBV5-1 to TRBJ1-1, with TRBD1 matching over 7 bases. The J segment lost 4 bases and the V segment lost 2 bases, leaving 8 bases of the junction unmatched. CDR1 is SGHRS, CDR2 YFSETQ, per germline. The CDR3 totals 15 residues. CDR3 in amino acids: CASSLLTGDVTEAFF. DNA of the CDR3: TGCGCCAGCAGCTTACTTACAGGGGATGTCACTGAAGCTTTCTTT.

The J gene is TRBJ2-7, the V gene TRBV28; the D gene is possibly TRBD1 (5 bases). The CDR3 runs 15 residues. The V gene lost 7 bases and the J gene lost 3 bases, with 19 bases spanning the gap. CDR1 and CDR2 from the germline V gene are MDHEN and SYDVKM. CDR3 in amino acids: CASTLGDTISYEQYF. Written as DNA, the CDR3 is TGTGCCAGCACCCTAGGGGATACGATTAGCTACGAGCAGTACTTC.